This T cell receptor (beta chain) is from a study of beta chain features in type 1 diabetes. General study points: Shorter TCRB CDR3s, moderately but significantly so, were found in Type 1 diabetes patients in all four CD4+ subsets.

Details on this clone: Its antigen is unidentified.

Isolated RNA was reverse transcribed in full, so expressed TCRB transcripts were sequenced. Clones were sequenced by immunoSEQ multiplex PCR, and TCRdb holds only the in-frame ones, with some missing. The sample consists of hundreds of thousands of clones, around 15% of them appearing once. Sorted populations were all over 95% pure. The TCR was taken from a man aged 18-30 years with type 1 diabetes. The sample was naive CD4+ T cells from blood.

CDR3 residues: CASRASGGGETQYF. The CDR3 DNA reads TGTGCCAGCAGGGCTAGCGGCGGGGGAGAGACCCAGTACTTC. The V gene is TRBV6-5, the J gene TRBJ2-5; 7 bases align to TRBD2. Germline V gene lookup returns CDR1 MNHEY and CDR2 SVGAGI. Unmatched junction bases numbered 8, after V lost 6 bases and J lost 4 bases. The CDR3 contains 14 residues.